This T cell receptor beta chain was profiled in a study of Tregs in tolerant kidney transplant recipients. Across the study: Related graft donors supplied nonmyeloablative bone marrow transplants, and mixed chimerism was transient.

Unstimulated regulatory T cells (CD4+CD25+CD127-), CD4+CD25- non-regulatory cells, CD4 and CD8 cells were FACS-sorted from thawed PBMCs. CDR1 SQVTM and CDR2 ANQGSEA come from the germline V gene. V shed 4 bases and J 2 bases; nucleotides not matched to a gene: 5. The CDR3 consists of 15 residues. Method: immunoSEQ multiplex PCR; TCRdb's copy keeps in-frame clones and lacks some. The listing contains tens of thousands of clones. Comment on this clone: The CDR3 end falls 3 residues outside the read, so it is completed with the germline J gene.

This TCR was recovered from a human donor who received a combined kidney and bone marrow transplant. The gene calls are TRBV29-1 and TRBJ2-1; 10 nucleotides agree with TRBD1. Sample: CD8+ T cells from blood, taken before the transplant. The CDR3 is CSVVKGQGTYNEQFF. The part of the CDR3 DNA that was read is TGCAGCGTTGTGAAGGGACAGGGGACCTACAATGAG.